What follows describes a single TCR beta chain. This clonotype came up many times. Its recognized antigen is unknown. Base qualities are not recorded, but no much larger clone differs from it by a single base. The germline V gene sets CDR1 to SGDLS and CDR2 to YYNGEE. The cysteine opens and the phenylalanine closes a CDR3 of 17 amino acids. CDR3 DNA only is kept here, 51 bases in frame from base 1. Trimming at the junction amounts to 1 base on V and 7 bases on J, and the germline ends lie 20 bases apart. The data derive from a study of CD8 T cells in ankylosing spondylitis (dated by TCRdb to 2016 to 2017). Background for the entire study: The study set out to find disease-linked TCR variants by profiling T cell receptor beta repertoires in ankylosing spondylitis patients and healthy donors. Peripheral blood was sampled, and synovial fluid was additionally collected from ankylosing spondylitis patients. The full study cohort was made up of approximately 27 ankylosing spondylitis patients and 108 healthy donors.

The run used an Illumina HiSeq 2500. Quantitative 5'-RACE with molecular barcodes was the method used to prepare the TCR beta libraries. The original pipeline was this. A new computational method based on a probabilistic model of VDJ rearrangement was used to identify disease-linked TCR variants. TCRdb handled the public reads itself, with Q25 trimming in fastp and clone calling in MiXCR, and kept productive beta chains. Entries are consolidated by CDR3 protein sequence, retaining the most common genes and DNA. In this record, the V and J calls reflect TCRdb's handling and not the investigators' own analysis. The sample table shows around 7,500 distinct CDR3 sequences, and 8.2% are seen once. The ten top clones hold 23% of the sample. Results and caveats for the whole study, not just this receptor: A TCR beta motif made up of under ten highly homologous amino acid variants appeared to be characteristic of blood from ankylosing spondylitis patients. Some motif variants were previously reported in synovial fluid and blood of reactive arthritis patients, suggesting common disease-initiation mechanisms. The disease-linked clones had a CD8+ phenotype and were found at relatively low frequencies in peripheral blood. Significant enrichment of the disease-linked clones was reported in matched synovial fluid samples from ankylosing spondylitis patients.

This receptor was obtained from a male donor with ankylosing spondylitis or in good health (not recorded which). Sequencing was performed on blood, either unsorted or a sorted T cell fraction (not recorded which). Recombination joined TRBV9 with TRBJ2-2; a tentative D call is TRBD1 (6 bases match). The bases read TGTGCCAGCAGCGTAACGGTGGGGAAAGGACAGCACGGGGAGCTGTTTTTT. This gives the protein CASSVTVGKGQHGELFF.